This T cell receptor (beta chain) was sequenced in a study of vaccination and CD4 T cells after COVID-19. Study details: For each participant, vaccination comprised two doses of either the BNT162b2 or the mRNA-1273 vaccine. Study-level findings and limits: Convalescent patients showed a median approximately 84% of reactive clones that were seen only post-vaccination.

Turning to this clonotype: Antigen specificity is unknown.

Per germline, CDR1 MNHEY and CDR2 SVGEGT. The CDR3 spans 15 residues. The V end was cut by 4 bases, the J end by 4 bases, with 16 bases between. The assay that was used to sequence DNA from cultured CD4+ T cells was the Oncomine TCR Beta short-read assay. TCRdb fed the PCR reads into MiXCR, producing one record per CDR3 protein. The data hold about 11,000 distinct CDR3 sequences, with 30% to 35% observed a single time. Stated treatment: approximately 10-day PBMC culture with coronavirus spike peptide pools or control peptides (ViraFEST assay). T cells were expanded with peptide pools, and expanded clonotypes were identified by TCR sequencing. Convalescent patients tested SARS-CoV-2 PCR positive from March to December 2020, before Alpha, Beta and Delta emerged.

The chain is built from TRBV6-2 or TRBV6-3 and TRBJ2-5; D not certain. The sequencing sample was made of CD4+ T cells from blood, cultured in vitro. The receptor comes from a human donor who had recovered from COVID-19. CDR3 loop: CASSSEMEMGETQYF. Here the CDR3 DNA reads TGTGCCAGCAGTTCGGAGATGGAAATGGGAGAGACCCAGTACTTC.